The rows below give T cell receptor beta chains drawn from one sample of a study of vaccination effects on CD4 cells after COVID-19. Here immunoSEQ multiplex PCR was the method, and the copy in TCRdb shows in-frame clones only, minus some. The sample has about 34,000 clones; 73% are singletons. Their recognized antigens are unknown. Specimen: CD4+ T cells from PBMCs cultured with a peptide pool, collected before COVID-19 vaccination. All receptors come from a human donor who had a prior SARS-CoV-2 infection. Both conserved end residues are part of each CDR3. D genes are given only for firm matches. Some rows have no size entry. The others give once, few or many, or a class for an expanded clone.

J	V	D	size	DNA	CDR3
TRBJ1-6	TRBV2	.	.	TGTGCCAGCAGTGAATCGGTGGGGTTTTCACCCCTCCACTTT	CASSESVGFSPLHF
TRBJ2-5	TRBV7-2	.	.	TGTGCCAGCAGCTTAGTAGTCAGCCAAGAGACCCAGTACTTC	CASSLVVSQETQYF
TRBJ1-2	TRBV5-6	.	.	TGTGCCAGCAGCATGTCCAACTATGGCTACACCTTC	CASSMSNYGYTF
TRBJ2-7	TRBV5-4	.	.	TGTGCCAGCAGAAGTGGGGGGCCAGCCTACGAGCAGTACTTC	CASRSGGPAYEQYF
TRBJ1-1	TRBV11-3	.	.	TGTGCCAGCACCCGAGGCGGGGACACTGAAGCTTTCTTT	CASTRGGDTEAFF
TRBJ2-2	TRBV19	.	.	TGTGCCAGTAGTATCCGGGGAAACACCGGGGAGCTGTTTTTT	CASSIRGNTGELFF
TRBJ1-1	TRBV12-3/TRBV12-4	.	.	TGTGCCAGCAGCTCAGGGTTAAAAGCTTTCTTT	CASSSGLKAFF
TRBJ2-2	TRBV7-9	.	few	TGTGCCAGCAGCTTAGCTCTCCGAACCGGGGAGCTGTTTTTT	CASSLALRTGELFF
TRBJ2-1	TRBV7-3	.	.	TGTGCCAGCAGCTCTAACCGTATTGAGCAGTTCTTC	CASSSNRIEQFF
TRBJ2-3	TRBV7-3	TRBD2	.	TGTGCCAGCAGCTTGACTAGCGGGAAGTCAGATACGCAGTATTTT	CASSLTSGKSDTQYF
TRBJ2-5	TRBV5-1	TRBD2	.	TGCGCCAGCAACGTGGGCGGGGGTCAAGAGACCCAGTACTTC	CASNVGGGQETQYF
TRBJ2-3	TRBV6-5	.	few	TGTGCCAGCAGTTACTCTAATCCGGCCACAGATACGCAGTATTTT	CASSYSNPATDTQYF
TRBJ1-5	TRBV6-1	.	.	TGTGCCAGCAGTGAAGGGAAAGGACAATTATATCAGCCCCAGCATTTT	CASSEGKGQLYQPQHF
TRBJ2-5	TRBV5-1	.	.	TGCGCCAGCAGCTTGGGACTTATGTACCGAGAGACCCAGTACTTC	CASSLGLMYRETQYF
TRBJ1-1	TRBV5-1	.	.	TGCGCCAGCAGAGAGTCGACAGCCAACACTGAAGCTTTCTTT	CASRESTANTEAFF
TRBJ2-3	TRBV7-3	.	.	TGTGCCAGCAGCTCGGGACTTCACACAGATACGCAGTATTTT	CASSSGLHTDTQYF
TRBJ2-1	TRBV7-2	TRBD1	few	TGTGCCAGCAGCTTAACCGGGACAGAGACTTACAATGAGCAGTTCTTC	CASSLTGTETYNEQFF
TRBJ2-1	TRBV19	.	once	TGTGCCAGTAGTATATTTGCGGGAAGCTCCTACAATGAGCAGTTCTTC	CASSIFAGSSYNEQFF
TRBJ2-2	TRBV19	TRBD2	.	TGTGCCAATGGGGGAGGGGACACCGGGGAGCTGTTTTTT	CANGGGDTGELFF
TRBJ2-3	TRBV5-1	.	.	TGCGCCAGCAGCTTGGGGCCGTCTCGGGGCACAGATACGCAGTATTTT	CASSLGPSRGTDTQYF
TRBJ1-1	TRBV12-5	.	.	TGTGCTAGTGGTTTGGTAGTTTGGGGCAGGGCTTTTACTCCCGAAATGAACACTGAAGCTTTCTTT	CASGLVVWGRAFTPEMNTEAFF
TRBJ2-5	TRBV5-4	.	.	TGTGCCAGCAGCTTGGCTCCGGTGGGCGAGACCCAGTACTTC	CASSLAPVGETQYF
TRBJ2-7	TRBV6-5	.	.	TGTGCCAGCAGGAGACAGGCTTTCTCCTACGAGCAGTACTTC	CASRRQAFSYEQYF
TRBJ1-1	TRBV9	.	few	TGTGCCAGCAGCCCCCTTTCTAGGGCGGGCACTGAAGCTTTCTTT	CASSPLSRAGTEAFF
TRBJ2-1	TRBV5-1	.	once	TGCGCCAGCAGCCCGGGACTGGGGGAGATTGGTGAGCAGTTCTTC	CASSPGLGEIGEQFF
TRBJ2-7	TRBV19	TRBD2	.	TGTGCCAGTAGCATGGGACTAGCGGGAGCCTACGAGCAGTACTTC	CASSMGLAGAYEQYF
TRBJ2-7	TRBV14	TRBD1	.	TGTGCCAGCAGCCGGGACAGGGGTCCCTACGAGCAGTACTTC	CASSRDRGPYEQYF
TRBJ2-7	TRBV7-9	.	.	TGTGCCAGCAGCTTAGATCACTACGAGCAGTACTTC	CASSLDHYEQYF
TRBJ2-1	TRBV7-2	TRBD2	few	TGTGCCAGCAGCCCTAGGACTAGCGGAGGCAATGAGCAGTTCTTC	CASSPRTSGGNEQFF
TRBJ2-3	TRBV7-9	.	.	TGTGCCAGCAGCCTAGGACTATTAAACGACGTGGCAGATACGCAGTATTTT	CASSLGLLNDVADTQYF
TRBJ2-2	TRBV4-1	.	few	TGCGCCAGCAGCCAAGATGGGGCGGTGAACACCGGGGAGCTGTTTTTT	CASSQDGAVNTGELFF
TRBJ1-1	TRBV3-1/TRBV3-2	.	.	TGTGCCAGCAGCCAAGTCCACCCAACAGCCCCCACTGAAGCTTTCTTT	CASSQVHPTAPTEAFF
TRBJ2-7	TRBV9	TRBD2	.	TGTGCCAGCAGCCTACGTAGTTCTAGCGGGGCATACGAGCAGTACTTC	CASSLRSSSGAYEQYF
TRBJ2-7	TRBV18	.	.	TGTGCCAGCTCACCCTCACAGAGCTCCTACGAGCAGTACTTC	CASSPSQSSYEQYF
TRBJ1-5	TRBV5-1	TRBD1	.	TGCGCCAGCAGCTTGATCCCGGGACAGGGGTTAGGTCAGCCCCAGCATTTT	CASSLIPGQGLGQPQHF
TRBJ1-1	TRBV7-8	.	.	TGTGCCAGCAAATCAGGAGGGACAAGCATGAACACTGAAGCTTTCTTT	CASKSGGTSMNTEAFF
TRBJ2-6	TRBV7-9	.	.	TGTGCCAGCAGCTTAATCTCAGGGGTCGGGGCCAACGTCCTGACTTTC	CASSLISGVGANVLTF
TRBJ1-1	TRBV2	.	.	TGTGCCAGCGGGATCGGTGACACTGAAGCTTTCTTT	CASGIGDTEAFF
TRBJ2-7	TRBV7-2	TRBD2	.	TGTGCCAGCAGCTTAGAGGGACTAGTATACGAGCAGTACTTC	CASSLEGLVYEQYF
TRBJ1-4	TRBV2	TRBD1	.	TGTGCCAGCAGTGAAAAAAGACAGGGGAGGGGTGAAAAACTGTTTTTT	CASSEKRQGRGEKLFF
TRBJ2-5	TRBV7-2	.	large	TGTGCCAGCAGCTTATCCCTGGGGGAGACCCAGTACTTC	CASSLSLGETQYF
TRBJ2-1	TRBV5-1	TRBD2	.	TGCGCCAGCAGCTTGGGTGGCCTAGCGGGGGGCTTCAATGAGCAGTTCTTC	CASSLGGLAGGFNEQFF
TRBJ2-7	TRBV6-1	.	few	TGTGCCAGCAGTGAGACGACTCGGGAGCAGTACTTC	CASSETTREQYF
TRBJ2-7	TRBV5-4	TRBD2	.	TGTGCCAGCAGCTCGACTAGCGGGGGGCTGGGGGAGCAGTACTTC	CASSSTSGGLGEQYF
TRBJ1-2	TRBV10-3	.	.	TGTGCCATCAGTGAGTCAGAAGGGTCCGGTAACTATGGCTACACCTTC	CAISESEGSGNYGYTF
TRBJ1-1	TRBV4-2	.	.	TGTGCCAGCAGCCAAGCCCAAATGAACACTGAAGCTTTCTTT	CASSQAQMNTEAFF
TRBJ1-1	TRBV28	TRBD1	few	TGTGCCAGCAGTGTAACAGGGGGCACTGAAGCTTTCTTT	CASSVTGGTEAFF
TRBJ2-2	TRBV11-1	.	.	TGTGCCAGCGGCGGTGGGGAGACCGGGGAGCTGTTTTTT	CASGGGETGELFF
TRBJ1-6	TRBV11-3	TRBD1	few	TGTGCCAGCAGCGTAGACAGGGTCGGGTCACCCCTCCACTTT	CASSVDRVGSPLHF
TRBJ1-2	TRBV30	TRBD1	.	TGTGCCTGGAGTGACCCCCAGGGGGCCTATGGCTACACCTTC	CAWSDPQGAYGYTF
TRBJ2-3	TRBV19	.	.	TGTGCCAGTAGTATAGTGTCGCGTTTAGATACGCAGTATTTT	CASSIVSRLDTQYF
TRBJ2-7	TRBV2	.	few	TGTGCCAGCCGAGTGATTCCGGGGTACGAGCAGTACTTC	CASRVIPGYEQYF
TRBJ2-1	TRBV3-1/TRBV3-2	TRBD2	few	TGTGCCAGCAGCCCCGGGACTAGCGCCTACAATGAGCAGTTCTTC	CASSPGTSAYNEQFF